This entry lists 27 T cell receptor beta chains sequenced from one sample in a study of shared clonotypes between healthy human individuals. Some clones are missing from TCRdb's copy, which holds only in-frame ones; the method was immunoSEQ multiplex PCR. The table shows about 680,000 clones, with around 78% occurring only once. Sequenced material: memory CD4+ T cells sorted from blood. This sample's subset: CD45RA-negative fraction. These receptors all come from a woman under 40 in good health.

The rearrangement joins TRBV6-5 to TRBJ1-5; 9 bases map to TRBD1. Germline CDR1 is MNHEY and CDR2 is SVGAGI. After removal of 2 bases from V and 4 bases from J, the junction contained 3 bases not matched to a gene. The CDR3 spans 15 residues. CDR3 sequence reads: CASSYTGGRNQPQHF. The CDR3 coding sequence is TGTGCCAGCAGTTACACAGGGGGCAGAAATCAGCCCCAGCATTTT.

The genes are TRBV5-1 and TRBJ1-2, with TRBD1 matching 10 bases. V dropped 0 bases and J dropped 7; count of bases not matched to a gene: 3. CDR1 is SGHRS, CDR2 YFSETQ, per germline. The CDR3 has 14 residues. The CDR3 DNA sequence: TGCGCCAGCAGCTTGGGACAGGGGGCTTTTGGCTACACCTTC. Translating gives CASSLGQGAFGYTF.

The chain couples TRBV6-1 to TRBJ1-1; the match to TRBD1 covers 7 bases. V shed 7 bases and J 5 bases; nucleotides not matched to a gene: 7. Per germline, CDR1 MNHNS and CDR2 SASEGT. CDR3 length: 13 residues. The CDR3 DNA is TGTGCCAGCATTCAGACAGGGAGAACTGAAGCTTTCTTT. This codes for CASIQTGRTEAFF.

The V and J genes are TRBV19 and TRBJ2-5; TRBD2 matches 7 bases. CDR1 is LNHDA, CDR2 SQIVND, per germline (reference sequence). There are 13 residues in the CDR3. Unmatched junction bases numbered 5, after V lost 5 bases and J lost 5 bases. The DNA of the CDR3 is TGTGCCAGTAGTGAGCGGGATGGGGAGACCCAGTACTTC. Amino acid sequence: CASSERDGETQYF.

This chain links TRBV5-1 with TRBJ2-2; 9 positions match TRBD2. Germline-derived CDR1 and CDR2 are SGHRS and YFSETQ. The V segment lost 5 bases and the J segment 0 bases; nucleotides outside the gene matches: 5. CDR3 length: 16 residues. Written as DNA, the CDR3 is TGCGCCAGCAGTTTTGTAGCGGGAGCGAACACCGGGGAGCTGTTTTTT. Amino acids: CASSFVAGANTGELFF. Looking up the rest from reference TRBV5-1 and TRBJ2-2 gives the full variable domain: KAGVTQTPRYLIKTRGQQVTLSCSPISGHRSVSWYQQTPGQGLQFLFEYFSETQRNKGNFPGRFSGRQFSNSRSEMNVSTLELGDSALYLCASSFVAGANTGELFFGEGSRLTVL.

The CDR3 bases are TGTGCCAGCACATTTCAGGGTTGGGCTTTCTTT. Translating gives CASTFQGWAFF. The rearrangement uses TRBV28 and TRBJ1-1; perhaps TRBD1 as D (5 bases). This CDR3 comprises 11 residues. Per the germline V gene, CDR1 is MDHEN and CDR2 is SYDVKM. The V and J ends lost 7 bases and 11 bases respectively, with 14 bases between them.

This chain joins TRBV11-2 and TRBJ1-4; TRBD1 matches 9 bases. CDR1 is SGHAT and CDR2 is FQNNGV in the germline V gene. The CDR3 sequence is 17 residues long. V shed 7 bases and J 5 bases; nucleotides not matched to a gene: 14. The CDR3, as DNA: TGTGCCAGCACCCCCCGACAGGGGGTAAGGGGAAATGAAAAACTGTTTTTT. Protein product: CASTPRQGVRGNEKLFF.

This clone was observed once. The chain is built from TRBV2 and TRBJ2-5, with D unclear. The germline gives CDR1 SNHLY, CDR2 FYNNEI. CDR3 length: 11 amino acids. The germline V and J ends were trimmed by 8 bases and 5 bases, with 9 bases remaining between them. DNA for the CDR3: TGTGCCAGCTTATGGTTGGAGACCCAGTACTTC. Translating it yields CASLWLETQYF.

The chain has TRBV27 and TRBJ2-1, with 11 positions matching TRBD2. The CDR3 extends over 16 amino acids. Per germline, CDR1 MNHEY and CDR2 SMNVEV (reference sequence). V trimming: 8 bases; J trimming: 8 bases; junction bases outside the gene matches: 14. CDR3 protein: CASGRMASGRRDEQFF. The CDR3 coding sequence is TGTGCCAGCGGACGTATGGCTAGCGGGAGGCGGGATGAGCAGTTCTTC.

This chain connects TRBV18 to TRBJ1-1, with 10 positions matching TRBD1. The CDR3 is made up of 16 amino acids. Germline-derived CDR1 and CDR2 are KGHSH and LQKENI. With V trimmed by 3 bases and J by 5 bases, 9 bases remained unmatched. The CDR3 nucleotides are TGTGCCAGCTCACCTTATATTTCGGGACAGGGGACTGAAGCTTTCTTT. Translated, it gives CASSPYISGQGTEAFF.

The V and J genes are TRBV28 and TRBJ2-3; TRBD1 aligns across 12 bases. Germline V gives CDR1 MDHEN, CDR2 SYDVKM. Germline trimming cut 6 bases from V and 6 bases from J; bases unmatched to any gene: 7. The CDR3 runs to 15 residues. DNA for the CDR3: TGTGCCAGCAGCTATCCGGGACAGGGGGCTGATACGCAGTATTTT. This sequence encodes CASSYPGQGADTQYF.

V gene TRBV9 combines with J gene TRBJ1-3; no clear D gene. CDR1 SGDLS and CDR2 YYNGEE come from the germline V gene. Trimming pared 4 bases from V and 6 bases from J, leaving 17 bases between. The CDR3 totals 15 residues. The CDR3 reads CASSSSVLKENTIYF. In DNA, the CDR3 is TGTGCCAGCAGCTCCTCGGTTCTCAAGGAAAACACCATATATTTT.

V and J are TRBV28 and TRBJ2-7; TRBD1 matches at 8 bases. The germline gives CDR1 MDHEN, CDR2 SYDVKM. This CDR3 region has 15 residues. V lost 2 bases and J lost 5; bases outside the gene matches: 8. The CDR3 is CASSLPGQVVHEQYF. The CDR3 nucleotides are TGTGCCAGCAGTTTACCGGGACAGGTCGTCCACGAGCAGTACTTC.

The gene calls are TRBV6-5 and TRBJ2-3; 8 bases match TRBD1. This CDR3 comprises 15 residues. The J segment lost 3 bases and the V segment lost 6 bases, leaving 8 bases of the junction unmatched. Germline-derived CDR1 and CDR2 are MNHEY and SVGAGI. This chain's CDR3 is CASSRQGRGTDTQYF. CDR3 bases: TGTGCCAGCAGCCGACAGGGGCGGGGTACAGATACGCAGTATTTT.

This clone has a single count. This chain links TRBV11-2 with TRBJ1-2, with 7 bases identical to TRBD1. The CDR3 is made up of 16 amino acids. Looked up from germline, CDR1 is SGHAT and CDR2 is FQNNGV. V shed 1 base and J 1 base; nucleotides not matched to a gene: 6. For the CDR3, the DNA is TGTGCCAGCAGCTTAGCCATTAACAGGGGTAACTATGGCTACACCTTC. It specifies CASSLAINRGNYGYTF.

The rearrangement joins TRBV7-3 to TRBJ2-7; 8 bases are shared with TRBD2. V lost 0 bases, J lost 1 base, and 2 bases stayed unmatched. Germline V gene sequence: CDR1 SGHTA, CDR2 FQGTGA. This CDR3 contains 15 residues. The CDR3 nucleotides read TGTGCCAGCAGCTTAACGCCGGGAGGGTCCTACGAGCAGTACTTC. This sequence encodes CASSLTPGGSYEQYF.

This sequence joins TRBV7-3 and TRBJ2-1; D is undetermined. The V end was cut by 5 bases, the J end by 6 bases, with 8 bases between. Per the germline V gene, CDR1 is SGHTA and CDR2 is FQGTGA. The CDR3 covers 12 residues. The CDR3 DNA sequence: TGTGCCAGCAGCCATGGAGCCAATGAGCAGTTCTTC. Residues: CASSHGANEQFF.

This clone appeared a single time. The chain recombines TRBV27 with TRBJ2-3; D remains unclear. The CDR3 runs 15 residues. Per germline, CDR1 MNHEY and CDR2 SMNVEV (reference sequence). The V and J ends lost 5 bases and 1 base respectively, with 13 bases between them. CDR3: CASSTNTEGTDTQYF. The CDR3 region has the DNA TGTGCCAGCAGTACGAATACCGAAGGCACAGATACGCAGTATTTT.

CDR3 protein: CASSSPGQGDEKLFF. CDR3 bases: TGTGCCAGCAGCTCACCAGGACAGGGGGACGAAAAACTGTTTTTT. The J gene is TRBJ1-4, the V gene TRBV7-9, with 10 nucleotides matching TRBD1. Germline assignment: CDR1 SEHNR and CDR2 FQNEAQ (reference sequence). The CDR3 length is 15 residues. V was pared by 4 bases and J by 8 bases, with 7 bases of the junction left unmatched.

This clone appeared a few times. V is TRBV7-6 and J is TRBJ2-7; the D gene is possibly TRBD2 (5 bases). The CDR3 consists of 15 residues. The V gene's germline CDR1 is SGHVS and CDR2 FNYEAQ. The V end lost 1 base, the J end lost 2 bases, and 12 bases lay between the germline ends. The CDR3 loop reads CASSLVVTTPYEQYF. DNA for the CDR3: TGTGCCAGCAGCTTAGTCGTGACTACCCCCTACGAGCAGTACTTC.

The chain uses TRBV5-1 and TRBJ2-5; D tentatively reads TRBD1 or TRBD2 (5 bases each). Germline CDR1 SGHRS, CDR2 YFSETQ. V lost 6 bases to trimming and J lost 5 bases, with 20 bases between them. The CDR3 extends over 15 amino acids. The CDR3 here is CASTPQVRDGETQYF. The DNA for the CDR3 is TGCGCCAGCACACCGCAGGTGAGGGACGGTGAGACCCAGTACTTC. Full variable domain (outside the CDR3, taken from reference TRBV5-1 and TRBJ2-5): KAGVTQTPRYLIKTRGQQVTLSCSPISGHRSVSWYQQTPGQGLQFLFEYFSETQRNKGNFPGRFSGRQFSNSRSEMNVSTLELGDSALYLCASTPQVRDGETQYFGPGTRLLVL.

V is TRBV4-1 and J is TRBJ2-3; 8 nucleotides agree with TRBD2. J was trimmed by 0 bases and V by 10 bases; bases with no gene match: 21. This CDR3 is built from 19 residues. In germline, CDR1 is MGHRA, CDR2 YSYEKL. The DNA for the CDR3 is TGCGCCACCAAAGCCAAGGGGCTAGCGGGCCCCTATAGCACAGATACGCAGTATTTT. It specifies CATKAKGLAGPYSTDTQYF.

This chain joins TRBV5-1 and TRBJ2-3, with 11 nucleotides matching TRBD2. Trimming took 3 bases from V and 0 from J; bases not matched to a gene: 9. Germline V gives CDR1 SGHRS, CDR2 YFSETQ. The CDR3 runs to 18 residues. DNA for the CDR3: TGCGCCAGCAGCTCGGGACTAGCGGCAGGAAGGAGCACAGATACGCAGTATTTT. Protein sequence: CASSSGLAAGRSTDTQYF.

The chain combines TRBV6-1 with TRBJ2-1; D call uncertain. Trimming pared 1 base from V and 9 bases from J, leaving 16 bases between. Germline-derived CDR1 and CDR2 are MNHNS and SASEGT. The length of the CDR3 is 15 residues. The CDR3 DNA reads TGTGCCAGCAGTGAAGTGGGTAGTGGTCAGGCTGAGCAGTTCTTC. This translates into CASSEVGSGQAEQFF.

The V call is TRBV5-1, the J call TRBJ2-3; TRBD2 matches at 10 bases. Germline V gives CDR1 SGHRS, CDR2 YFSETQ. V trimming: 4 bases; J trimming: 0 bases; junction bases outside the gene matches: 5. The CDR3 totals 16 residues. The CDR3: CASSPGLATSTDTQYF. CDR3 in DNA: TGCGCCAGCAGCCCGGGACTAGCGACTAGCACAGATACGCAGTATTTT.

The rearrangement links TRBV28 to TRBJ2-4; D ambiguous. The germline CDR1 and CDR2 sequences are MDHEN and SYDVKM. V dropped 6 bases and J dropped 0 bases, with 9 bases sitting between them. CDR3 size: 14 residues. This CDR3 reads CASRVSLAKNIQYF. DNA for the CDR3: TGTGCCAGCAGAGTAAGTCTAGCCAAAAACATTCAGTACTTC. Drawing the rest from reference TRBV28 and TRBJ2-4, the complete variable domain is DVKVTQSSRYLVKRTGEKVFLECVQDMDHENMFWYRQDPGLGLRLIYFSYDVKMKEKGDIPEGYSVSREKKERFSLILESASTNQTSMYLCASRVSLAKNIQYFGAGTRLSVL.

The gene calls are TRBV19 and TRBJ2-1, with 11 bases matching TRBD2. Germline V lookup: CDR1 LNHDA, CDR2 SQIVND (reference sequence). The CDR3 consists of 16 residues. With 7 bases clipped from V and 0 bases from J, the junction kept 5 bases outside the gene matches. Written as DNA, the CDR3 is TGTGCCAGTACCCCCACTAGCGGGAGCTCCTACAATGAGCAGTTCTTC. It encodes CASTPTSGSSYNEQFF.